The rows below give T cell receptor beta chains drawn from one sample of a study of graft-versus-host responses after intestinal transplantation. No antigen has been assigned to these receptors. Sequencing was performed with immunoSEQ multiplex PCR; in TCRdb, only in-frame clones are kept and a portion is missing. The repertoire holds under 130,000 clones, roughly 93% seen once, with roughly 1.2% in the top ten. The sequenced sample was unstimulated CD8+ T cells sorted from spleen or lymph node cells, obtained before intestinal transplant. The receptors come from a human donor who received an intestinal transplant. Both conserved end residues are part of each CDR3. A D gene is named only where the DNA matches it firmly. Size is omitted from some rows. Given values are once, few, many or a class for expanded clones.

TGCGCCAGCAGCCAAATGCCGGGACAGGGGGCCGTGGAGAACACTGAAGCTTTCTTT	CASSQMPGQGAVENTEAFF	-	TRBV4-1	TRBJ1-1	TRBD1
TGTGCCAGCAGCTCTCCGGACAGGGGAAAAACCGGGGAGCTGTTTTTT	CASSSPDRGKTGELFF	-	TRBV11-2	TRBJ2-2	TRBD1
TGTGCCAGTAGGAGCGGGGGGGGCAATCAGCCCCAGCATTTT	CASRSGGGNQPQHF	-	TRBV19	TRBJ1-5	-
TGTGCCAGTAGTATGGAGGGGTTTGGTCCTGAAGCTTTCTTT	CASSMEGFGPEAFF	-	TRBV19	TRBJ1-1	-
TGTGCCAGCAGCACTAGCGGGGGGGCAGGCGATACGCAGTATTTT	CASSTSGGAGDTQYF	-	TRBV7-3	TRBJ2-3	TRBD2
TGTGCCACCAGCGCAGGGGAGTTGACCGAGCAGTACTTC	CATSAGELTEQYF	-	TRBV15	TRBJ2-7	-
TGTGCCTGGAGCTATACGCAGGGAAACTATGGCTACACCTTC	CAWSYTQGNYGYTF	-	TRBV30	TRBJ1-2	-
TGTGCCAGCAGTGTCCCGACTAGCGGGGAGAATACGCAGTATTTT	CASSVPTSGENTQYF	-	TRBV6-5	TRBJ2-3	TRBD2
TGCGCCAGCAGTGAGTCGGGACAGGGGATGGGTGAGCAGTTCTTC	CASSESGQGMGEQFF	-	TRBV10-1	TRBJ2-1	TRBD1
TGTGCCAGCAGCTTATCTCTGAACACCGGGGAGCTGTTTTTT	CASSLSLNTGELFF	-	TRBV7-6	TRBJ2-2	-
TGTGCCAGCAGCTTAGGTGGGGGACAGGGCGTTTTTCACGGCTACACCTTC	CASSLGGGQGVFHGYTF	-	TRBV11-2	TRBJ1-2	TRBD1
TGCGCCAGCAGCTTCAGCGGGGGTTTGTCAGATACGCAGTATTTT	CASSFSGGLSDTQYF	-	TRBV5-1	TRBJ2-3	TRBD2
TGTGCCAGTAGTGCTACAGGGAGGACTGAAGCTTTCTTT	CASSATGRTEAFF	few	TRBV19	TRBJ1-1	-
TGTGCTAGTGGTTTGGACTTCGTGGAGTACTTC	CASGLDFVEYF	-	TRBV12-5	TRBJ2-7	-
TGTGCCAGCAGAAAACAGGGAGGAGCTTTCTTT	CASRKQGGAFF	-	TRBV7-9	TRBJ1-1	-
TGTGCCAGCAGCCCAATCCTGGGAGGGAACACTGAAGCTTTCTTT	CASSPILGGNTEAFF	few	TRBV7-9	TRBJ1-1	-